Each of the 14 T cell receptor beta chains below was sequenced from the same sample in a study of siplizumab effects on memory and regulatory T cells. The assay was immunoSEQ multiplex PCR, and TCRdb's table has in-frame clones only and misses some. The table has 70,000 to 100,000 clones, roughly 96% seen once. Specimen: naive CD4+ T cells sorted from blood. These TCRs come from a human donor in good health.

The chain carries TRBV6-1 and TRBJ2-5; TRBD1 might be the D (6 bases). The V and J ends lost 11 bases and 5 bases respectively, with 21 bases between them. CDR1 and CDR2 from the germline V gene are MNHNS and SASEGT. CDR3 length: 14 amino acids. CDR3 in amino acids: CAGAEGDRRETQYF. CDR3 DNA sequence: TGTGCCGGGGCCGAGGGCGACAGGAGGGAGACCCAGTACTTC.

This chain joins TRBV9 and TRBJ2-1; 10 positions agree with TRBD2. Germline V gene lookup returns CDR1 SGDLS and CDR2 YYNGEE. This CDR3 is 15 amino acids long. Losses at the gene ends were 3 bases for V and 9 bases for J; bases not matched to a gene: 9. The CDR3 nucleotides are TGTGCCAGCAGCGGAAGCGGGGGGGCCTTTGGTGAGCAGTTCTTC. Encoded protein: CASSGSGGAFGEQFF.

The chain employs TRBV5-1 and TRBJ2-7; D could derive from TRBD1 or TRBD2 (5 bases each). The CDR3 extends over 15 amino acids. Trimming cost V 0 bases and J 0 bases, with 10 bases left between them. Looked up from germline, CDR1 is SGHRS and CDR2 is YFSETQ. As DNA, the CDR3 is TGCGCCAGCAGCTTGGCGGCAGGGAGCTCCTACGAGCAGTACTTC. This translates into CASSLAAGSSYEQYF. Full variable domain (remainder filled in from reference TRBV5-1 and TRBJ2-7): KAGVTQTPRYLIKTRGQQVTLSCSPISGHRSVSWYQQTPGQGLQFLFEYFSETQRNKGNFPGRFSGRQFSNSRSEMNVSTLELGDSALYLCASSLAAGSSYEQYFGPGTRLTVT.

The V call is TRBV7-6, the J call TRBJ2-3; no clear D gene. This CDR3 comprises 13 residues. V lost 5 bases, J lost 6 bases, and 12 bases lay in between. Germline CDR1 and CDR2: SGHVS and FNYEAQ. This chain's CDR3 is CASSIVSLDTQYF. CDR3 bases: TGTGCCAGCAGCATCGTGAGTTTGGATACGCAGTATTTT. Supplemented by reference TRBV7-6 and TRBJ2-3, the full variable domain reads GAGVSQSPRYKVTKRGQDVALRCDPISGHVSLYWYRQALGQGPEFLTYFNYEAQQDKSGLPNDRFSAERPEGSISTLTIQRTEQRDSAMYRCASSIVSLDTQYFGPGTRLTVL.

This clone was seen just once. The V call is TRBV5-4, the J call TRBJ2-1, with TRBD1 matching 8 bases. This CDR3 region has 15 residues. Germline CDR1 and CDR2: SGHNT and YYREEE (reference sequence). J gave up 0 bases and V 5 bases, and 4 bases lay outside the gene matches. This CDR3 reads CASRLGQGSYNEQFF. The CDR3 DNA is TGTGCCAGCAGGCTTGGACAGGGCTCCTACAATGAGCAGTTCTTC.

The rearrangement uses TRBV11-2 and TRBJ2-2; the D gene is possibly TRBD2 (5 bases). The CDR3 covers 16 residues. Per the germline V gene, CDR1 is SGHAT and CDR2 is FQNNGV. Trimming pared 4 bases from V and 0 bases from J, leaving 12 bases between. The CDR3 region has the DNA TGTGCCAGCAGCTCTTACAGAGGGACGAACACCGGGGAGCTGTTTTTT. Translating gives CASSSYRGTNTGELFF.

The rearrangement joins TRBV27 to TRBJ1-2, with D possibly being TRBD1 (5 bases). This CDR3 region has 14 residues. Trimming stripped 5 bases from V and 4 bases from J, with 14 bases between. Germline V gene sequence: CDR1 MNHEY, CDR2 SMNVEV (reference sequence). The chain's CDR3 is CASSVGRGPYGYTF. CDR3 DNA sequence: TGTGCCAGCAGTGTAGGACGGGGCCCCTATGGCTACACCTTC.

This sequence joins TRBV20-1 and TRBJ2-5; D gene ambiguous. This CDR3 is 11 amino acids long. The ends were cut back, 4 bases at V and 4 bases at J, with 7 bases in the middle. The germline V gene has CDR1 DFQATT and CDR2 SNEGSKA (reference sequence). The CDR3 spells CSATLGETQYF. DNA of the CDR3: TGCAGTGCTACCCTGGGAGAGACCCAGTACTTC.

The gene calls are TRBV6-1 and TRBJ1-5; tentative D call: TRBD1 (5 bases). There are 13 residues in the CDR3. Trimming stripped 8 bases from V and 7 bases from J, with 15 bases between. Germline assignment: CDR1 MNHNS and CDR2 SASEGT. The CDR3 nucleotides read TGTGCCAGCCGGATAGCAGGGCCACAGCCCCAGCATTTT. Its translation: CASRIAGPQPQHF.

The J gene is TRBJ2-3, the V gene TRBV6-1, with a possible D match to TRBD2 (7 bases). The CDR3 is 14 residues long. V was shortened by 7 bases and J by 6 bases, with 17 bases between the two germline ends. The V gene's germline CDR1 is MNHNS and CDR2 SASEGT. This CDR3 reads CASTWGGGGDTQYF. In DNA, the CDR3 is TGTGCCAGCACCTGGGGGGGCGGTGGTGATACGCAGTATTTT.

V usage is TRBV27 and J usage is TRBJ2-1, with 11 positions matching TRBD2. V lost 0 bases to trimming and J lost 12 bases; unmatched junction nucleotides: 4. CDR1 and CDR2 (germline): MNHEY, SMNVEV (reference sequence). The CDR3 has 14 residues. CDR3 region: CASSLSPSGGWQFF. CDR3 sequence (DNA): TGTGCCAGCAGTTTATCGCCTAGCGGGGGGTGGCAGTTCTTC.

V usage is TRBV5-4 and J usage is TRBJ1-1; 8 nucleotides agree with TRBD1. The ends lost 4 bases at V and 1 base at J; junction bases unmatched: 9. Germline V CDR1 and CDR2: SGHNT, YYREEE (reference sequence). There are 16 residues in the CDR3. The CDR3 spells CASSGVSGTGNTEAFF. CDR3 nucleotide sequence: TGTGCCAGCAGCGGCGTCTCCGGGACAGGGAACACTGAAGCTTTCTTT.

The gene calls are TRBV19 and TRBJ1-1; D is unresolved. V lost 1 base and J lost 0, with 9 bases in between. Germline V lookup: CDR1 LNHDA, CDR2 SQIVND (reference sequence). This CDR3 has 15 amino acids. This CDR3 is CASSIVEGMNTEAFF. CDR3 nucleotide sequence: TGTGCCAGTAGTATAGTGGAGGGTATGAACACTGAAGCTTTCTTT.

This rearrangement joins TRBV7-3 to TRBJ2-5, with D perhaps matching TRBD2 (6 bases). The CDR3 totals 15 residues. Trimming left V 4 bases short and J 3 bases short, with 15 bases between. Germline assignment: CDR1 SGHTA and CDR2 FQGTGA. The CDR3 reads CASSWGGGAEETQYF. For the CDR3, the DNA is TGTGCCAGCAGCTGGGGCGGCGGGGCGGAAGAGACCCAGTACTTC.